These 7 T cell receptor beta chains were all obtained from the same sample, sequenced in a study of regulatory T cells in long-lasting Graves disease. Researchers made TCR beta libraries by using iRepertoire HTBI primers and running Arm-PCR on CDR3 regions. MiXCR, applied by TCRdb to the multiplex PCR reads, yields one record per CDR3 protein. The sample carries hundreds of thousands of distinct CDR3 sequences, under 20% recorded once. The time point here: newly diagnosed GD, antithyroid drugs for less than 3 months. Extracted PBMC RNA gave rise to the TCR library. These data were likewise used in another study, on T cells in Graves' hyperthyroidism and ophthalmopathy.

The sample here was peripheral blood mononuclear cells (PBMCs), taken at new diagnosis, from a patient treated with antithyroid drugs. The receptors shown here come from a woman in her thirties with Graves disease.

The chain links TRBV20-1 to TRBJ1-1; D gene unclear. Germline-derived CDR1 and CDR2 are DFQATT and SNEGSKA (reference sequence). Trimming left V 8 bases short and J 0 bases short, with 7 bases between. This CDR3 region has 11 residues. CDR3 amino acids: CSFLLNTEAFF. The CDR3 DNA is TGCAGTTTCCTACTGAACACTGAAGCTTTCTTT.

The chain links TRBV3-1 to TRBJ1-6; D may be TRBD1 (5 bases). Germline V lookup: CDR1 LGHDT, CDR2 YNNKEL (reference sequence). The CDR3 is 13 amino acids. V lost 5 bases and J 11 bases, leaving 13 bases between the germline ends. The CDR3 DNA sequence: TGTGCCAGCAGCGCCCAGGGCTTTGCACCCCTCCACTTT. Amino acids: CASSAQGFAPLHF.

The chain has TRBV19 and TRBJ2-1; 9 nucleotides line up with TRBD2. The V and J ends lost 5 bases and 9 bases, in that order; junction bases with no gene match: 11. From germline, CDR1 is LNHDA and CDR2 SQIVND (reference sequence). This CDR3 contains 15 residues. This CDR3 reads CASSLKAGGPVEQFF. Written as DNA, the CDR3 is TGTGCCAGTAGTTTAAAGGCGGGAGGGCCAGTTGAGCAGTTCTTC.

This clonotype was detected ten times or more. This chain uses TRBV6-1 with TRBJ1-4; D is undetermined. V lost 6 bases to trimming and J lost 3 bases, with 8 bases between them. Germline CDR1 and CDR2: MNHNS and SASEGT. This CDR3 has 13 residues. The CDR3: CASRRLSNEKLFF. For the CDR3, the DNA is TGTGCCAGCAGGAGGTTGTCTAATGAAAAACTGTTTTTT.

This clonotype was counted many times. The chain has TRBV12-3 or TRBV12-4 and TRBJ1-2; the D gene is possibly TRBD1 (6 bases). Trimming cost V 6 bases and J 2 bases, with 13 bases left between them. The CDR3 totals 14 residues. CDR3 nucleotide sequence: TGTGCCAGCAGCCCTTACACAGGGAACTATGGCTACACCTTC. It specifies CASSPYTGNYGYTF.

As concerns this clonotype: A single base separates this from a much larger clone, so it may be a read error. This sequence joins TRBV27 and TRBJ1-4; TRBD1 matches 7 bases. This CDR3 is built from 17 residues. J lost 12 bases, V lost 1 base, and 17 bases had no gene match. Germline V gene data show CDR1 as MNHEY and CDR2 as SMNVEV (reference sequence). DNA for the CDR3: TGTGCCAGCAGTTTATGGTCAGGGGGACGATGGGGAGTAGAACTGTTTTTT. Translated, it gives CASSLWSGGRWGVELFF.

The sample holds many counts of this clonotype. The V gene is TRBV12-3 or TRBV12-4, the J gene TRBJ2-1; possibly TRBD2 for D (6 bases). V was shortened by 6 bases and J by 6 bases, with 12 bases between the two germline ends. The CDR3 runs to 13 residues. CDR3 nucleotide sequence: TGTGCCAGCAGGCGGGGTCAAAGCAATGAGCAGTTCTTC. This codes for CASRRGQSNEQFF.